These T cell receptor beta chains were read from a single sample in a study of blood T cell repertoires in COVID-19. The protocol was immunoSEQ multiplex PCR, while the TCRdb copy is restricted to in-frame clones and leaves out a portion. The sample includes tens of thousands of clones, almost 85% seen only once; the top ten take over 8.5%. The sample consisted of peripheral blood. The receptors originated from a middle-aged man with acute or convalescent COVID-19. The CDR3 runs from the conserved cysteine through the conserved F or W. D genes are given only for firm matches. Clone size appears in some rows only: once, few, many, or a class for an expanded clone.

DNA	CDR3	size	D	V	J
TGTGCCAGCAGCGACAACGGGGGGGTGGTGCTCCCCGGGGAGCTGTTTTTT	CASSDNGGVVLPGELFF	once	TRBD2	TRBV9	TRBJ2-2
TGCAGCTCGACCTGGGGGGAGGAAACCTTC	CSSTWGEETF	.	.	TRBV29-1	TRBJ1-2
TGTGCCAGCAGCTATCAGGGGCTGGGCTACACCTTC	CASSYQGLGYTF	.	.	TRBV11-2	TRBJ1-2
TGTGCCAGCAGTTTCACGGACAGGGGCTTGAGCACAGATACGCAGTATTTT	CASSFTDRGLSTDTQYF	.	TRBD1	TRBV6-2/TRBV6-3	TRBJ2-3
TGTGCCAGCAGCTTAGATGGGCTTGGGGGCGGTGAGCAGTTCTTC	CASSLDGLGGGEQFF	few	.	TRBV11-2	TRBJ2-1
TGTGCCAGCAGCTTAGTCCTCCAGGGTAACCCTGAAGCTTTCTTT	CASSLVLQGNPEAFF	.	.	TRBV11-1	TRBJ1-1
TGTGCCAGCAGCTTAGGTTTGTGGGACAGGGGAAGCTCTGAAGCTTTCTTT	CASSLGLWDRGSSEAFF	.	TRBD1	TRBV7-2	TRBJ1-1
TGTGCCAGCAGCTTCGGACAGGGGGCCTCTGGGGCCAACGTCCTGACTTTC	CASSFGQGASGANVLTF	.	TRBD1	TRBV7-8	TRBJ2-6
TGTGCCACTCGGTCATGGAGCGGCTACACCTTC	CATRSWSGYTF	.	.	TRBV27	TRBJ1-2
TGTGCCAGCAGTTCCGGGATTGGGGAAGGCTACACCTTC	CASSSGIGEGYTF	once	.	TRBV12-3/TRBV12-4	TRBJ1-2
TGTGCCAGCACCACTGGACAGGGTAATAACTATGGCTACACCTTC	CASTTGQGNNYGYTF	.	TRBD1	TRBV9	TRBJ1-2
TGCGCCAGCAGCCAAGAAGGACCCTGGACAGCCGCTATCCAACTGCATTTT	CASSQEGPWTAAIQLHF	.	.	TRBV4-3	TRBJ1-5
TGTGCCAGCAGCTCCCTGACAGGGGCGAACACTGAAGCTTTCTTT	CASSSLTGANTEAFF	.	TRBD1	TRBV7-8	TRBJ1-1
TGTGCCAGCAGCCAGGACTACTACGAGCAGTACTTC	CASSQDYYEQYF	once	.	TRBV3-1/TRBV3-2	TRBJ2-7
TGTGCCACCAGCAGAGACTCACAGGACAGGGGCACTGAAGCTTTCTTT	CATSRDSQDRGTEAFF	.	TRBD1	TRBV15	TRBJ1-1
TGTGCCAGTAGGGGGACAGGGAACCATCAGCCCCAGCATTTT	CASRGTGNHQPQHF	.	TRBD1	TRBV19	TRBJ1-5
TGTGCCAGCAGCCCCGGGACAGCCCGTCAGCCCCAGCATTTT	CASSPGTARQPQHF	.	TRBD1	TRBV7-2	TRBJ1-5
TGTGCCAGTAAACAGGGACAAGGAATCTCTAATGAAAAACTGTTTTTT	CASKQGQGISNEKLFF	once	.	TRBV6-6	TRBJ1-4
TGCGCCAGCAGCCTGGTGCGGGGAGGCTCCGACGAGCAGTACTTC	CASSLVRGGSDEQYF	once	.	TRBV5-1	TRBJ2-7
TGTGCCAGCTTTACCGGGGTGAACACTGAAGCTTTCTTT	CASFTGVNTEAFF	.	.	TRBV18	TRBJ1-1
TGTGCCAGCAGCCCACCCGTTAGGGAGGAGACCCAGTACTTC	CASSPPVREETQYF	.	.	TRBV21-1	TRBJ2-5